This TCR beta chain is from a study of blood T cell repertoires in COVID-19. Study-level background: Researchers got acute and convalescent COVID-19 samples from the United States, Italy and Spain. PBMCs, B-cell-depleted T cells, or T cells provided the cDNA or gDNA that made up the material.

Grouping used clinical history reported by participants in a survey and questionnaire. The germline V gene has CDR1 SQVTM and CDR2 ANQGSEA. CDR3 length: 14 residues. The V gene end was trimmed by 4 bases and the J gene end by 0 bases; junction bases not matched to a gene: 5. The data were produced by immunoSEQ multiplex PCR, yet TCRdb's version contains in-frame clones alone and is incomplete. Of 240,000 or so clones in the sample, around 89% were seen once. The rearrangement links TRBV29-1 to TRBJ1-2; 7 bases match TRBD1. Sequencing used PBMCs or T cells enriched from blood (not recorded which). This sequence originates from a middle-aged man who had recovered from COVID-19. The CDR3 region is CSVVGTVANYGYTF. CDR3 bases: TGCAGCGTTGTGGGGACAGTAGCTAACTATGGCTACACCTTC.